A selection of T cell receptor beta chains follows, all from one sample in a study of blood T cells in healthy people across ages. TCRdb redid the calling of the 5' RACE reads with MiXCR, one entry per CDR3 protein. The table lists just over 800,000 distinct CDR3 sequences, about 59% of them singletons. Sequenced material: blood. These receptors came from a man aged 25 to 45 in good health. Both conserved end residues are part of each CDR3. The D gene is left open where the match is weak. A clone size is listed for some rows: how often the clone was seen (once, few, many), or a class if it is expanded.

v_gene: TRBV7-9
abundance: few
d_gene: TRBD1
j_gene: TRBJ2-7
CDR3aa: CALAGGRNEQYF
CDR3nt: TGTGCCCTTGCAGGGGGCCGCAATGAGCAGTACTTC

v_gene: TRBV5-1
abundance: .
d_gene: TRBD2
j_gene: TRBJ2-6
CDR3aa: CASSLSTSGGSSGANVLTF
CDR3nt: TGCGCCAGCAGCCTTTCAACTAGCGGGGGCAGCTCTGGGGCCAACGTCCTGACTTTC

v_gene: TRBV6-1
abundance: .
d_gene: TRBD1
j_gene: TRBJ2-5
CDR3aa: CASSKGQGRRARETQYF
CDR3nt: TGTGCCAGCAGTAAAGGACAGGGGAGGCGTGCGCGGGAGACCCAGTACTTC

v_gene: TRBV9
abundance: .
d_gene: TRBD1
j_gene: TRBJ2-7
CDR3aa: CASSATGQGLYEQYF
CDR3nt: TGTGCCAGCAGCGCTACGGGACAGGGGTTGTACGAGCAGTACTTC

v_gene: TRBV19
abundance: .
d_gene: TRBD1
j_gene: TRBJ2-1
CDR3aa: CASRRQGIYNEQFF
CDR3nt: TGTGCCAGTCGAAGACAGGGTATCTACAATGAGCAGTTCTTC

v_gene: TRBV27
abundance: .
d_gene: .
j_gene: TRBJ2-7
CDR3aa: CASILSRTYEQYF
CDR3nt: TGTGCCAGCATTTTATCGAGGACCTACGAGCAGTACTTC

v_gene: TRBV7-2
abundance: .
d_gene: .
j_gene: TRBJ1-2
CDR3aa: CASSLIFGDGQGRYGYTF
CDR3nt: TGTGCCAGCAGCTTAATTTTTGGAGACGGGCAGGGACGTTATGGCTACACCTTC

v_gene: TRBV4-3
abundance: once
d_gene: TRBD2
j_gene: TRBJ2-7
CDR3aa: CASSHTAGKNNEQYF
CDR3nt: TGCGCCAGCAGCCATACAGCGGGAAAAAACAATGAGCAGTACTTC

v_gene: TRBV13
abundance: .
d_gene: .
j_gene: TRBJ2-1
CDR3aa: CASSLVSQTVHSEQFF
CDR3nt: TGTGCCAGCAGCTTAGTAAGTCAGACCGTTCACAGTGAGCAGTTCTTC

v_gene: TRBV6-6
abundance: .
d_gene: TRBD1
j_gene: TRBJ2-7
CDR3aa: CASNLGQGPPYEQYF
CDR3nt: TGTGCCAGCAACCTCGGACAGGGACCTCCCTACGAGCAGTACTTC

v_gene: TRBV6-2/TRBV6-3
abundance: .
d_gene: .
j_gene: TRBJ2-1
CDR3aa: CASRGAAGRDEQFF
CDR3nt: TGTGCCAGTAGGGGGGCCGCGGGGCGCGATGAGCAGTTCTTC

v_gene: TRBV11-2
abundance: .
d_gene: .
j_gene: TRBJ1-1
CDR3aa: CASSLSGPLNTEAFF
CDR3nt: TGTGCCAGCAGCTTAAGTGGCCCGCTGAACACTGAAGCTTTCTTT

v_gene: TRBV4-2
abundance: .
d_gene: .
j_gene: TRBJ1-4
CDR3aa: CASSQLTTNEKLFF
CDR3nt: TGTGCCAGCAGCCAATTGACTACGAATGAAAAACTGTTTTTT

v_gene: TRBV20-1
abundance: once
d_gene: TRBD1
j_gene: TRBJ2-7
CDR3aa: CSASRGTGFEQYF
CDR3nt: TGCAGTGCTAGCCGAGGGACAGGGTTCGAGCAGTACTTC

v_gene: TRBV29-1
abundance: .
d_gene: .
j_gene: TRBJ2-5
CDR3aa: CSAAARRLQETQYF
CDR3nt: TGCAGCGCCGCGGCCAGACGTCTCCAAGAGACCCAGTACTTC

v_gene: TRBV9
abundance: .
d_gene: TRBD1
j_gene: TRBJ2-7
CDR3aa: CASSVGGGRAYEQYF
CDR3nt: TGTGCCAGCAGCGTAGGAGGGGGCAGGGCCTACGAGCAGTACTTC

v_gene: TRBV7-3
abundance: .
d_gene: TRBD2
j_gene: TRBJ2-5
CDR3aa: CASSLKGGGVQETQYF
CDR3nt: TGTGCCAGCAGCTTAAAAGGCGGGGGGGTACAAGAGACCCAGTACTTC

v_gene: TRBV27
abundance: .
d_gene: .
j_gene: TRBJ1-2
CDR3aa: CASSLFQGQYGYTF
CDR3nt: TGTGCCAGCAGTTTGTTCCAAGGACAGTATGGCTACACCTTC

v_gene: TRBV25-1
abundance: .
d_gene: .
j_gene: TRBJ2-6
CDR3aa: CASSVVGAAGANVLTF
CDR3nt: TGTGCCAGCAGTGTTGTCGGTGCGGCTGGGGCCAACGTCCTGACTTTC

v_gene: TRBV21-1
abundance: .
d_gene: .
j_gene: TRBJ1-2
CDR3aa: CASSPTGPQVYGYTF
CDR3nt: TGTGCCAGCAGTCCGACAGGTCCACAAGTCTATGGCTACACCTTC

v_gene: TRBV7-3
abundance: few
d_gene: .
j_gene: TRBJ2-1
CDR3aa: CASSLSASAKENEQFF
CDR3nt: TGTGCCAGCAGCCTTTCCGCATCCGCAAAGGAGAATGAGCAGTTCTTC

v_gene: TRBV7-9
abundance: once
d_gene: TRBD1
j_gene: TRBJ2-1
CDR3aa: CAGRLEGTGVNEQFF
CDR3nt: TGTGCCGGCAGATTAGAGGGGACAGGGGTCAATGAGCAGTTCTTC

v_gene: TRBV3-1
abundance: .
d_gene: TRBD1
j_gene: TRBJ2-7
CDR3aa: CASSLAGDRDYEQYF
CDR3nt: TGTGCCAGCAGCCTTGCAGGGGACAGAGACTACGAGCAGTACTTC

v_gene: TRBV6-5
abundance: .
d_gene: TRBD2
j_gene: TRBJ2-5
CDR3aa: CASSQVAGAETQYF
CDR3nt: TGTGCCAGCAGTCAAGTAGCGGGGGCGGAGACCCAGTACTTC

v_gene: TRBV4-3
abundance: .
d_gene: TRBD1
j_gene: TRBJ2-1
CDR3aa: CASSRDREPYNEQFF
CDR3nt: TGCGCCAGCAGCCGAGACAGGGAACCCTACAATGAGCAGTTCTTC

v_gene: TRBV4-3
abundance: once
d_gene: .
j_gene: TRBJ2-3
CDR3aa: CASSQDVSRTDTQYF
CDR3nt: TGCGCCAGCAGCCAAGATGTGTCTCGCACAGATACGCAGTATTTT

v_gene: TRBV20-1
abundance: .
d_gene: TRBD1
j_gene: TRBJ2-7
CDR3aa: CSASPGTGTTYEQYF
CDR3nt: TGCAGTGCTTCGCCCGGGACAGGGACAACCTACGAGCAGTACTTC

v_gene: TRBV20-1
abundance: .
d_gene: .
j_gene: TRBJ2-1
CDR3aa: CSALNHGNEQFF
CDR3nt: TGCAGTGCTCTCAACCACGGCAATGAGCAGTTCTTC

v_gene: TRBV9
abundance: .
d_gene: .
j_gene: TRBJ2-3
CDR3aa: CASSGWIGEADTQYF
CDR3nt: TGTGCCAGCAGCGGTTGGATCGGGGAGGCAGATACGCAGTATTTT

v_gene: TRBV30
abundance: .
d_gene: .
j_gene: TRBJ2-1
CDR3aa: CASSPQIYNEQFF
CDR3nt: TGTGCCTCAAGCCCCCAGATCTACAATGAGCAGTTCTTC

v_gene: TRBV29-1
abundance: .
d_gene: TRBD1
j_gene: TRBJ2-1
CDR3aa: CSVGDRAYNEQFF
CDR3nt: TGCAGCGTTGGGGACAGGGCGTACAATGAGCAGTTCTTC

v_gene: TRBV7-6
abundance: .
d_gene: TRBD2
j_gene: TRBJ2-1
CDR3aa: CASSLGGGGAHEQFF
CDR3nt: TGTGCCAGCAGCTTAGGTGGCGGGGGGGCCCATGAGCAGTTCTTC

v_gene: TRBV6-1
abundance: few
d_gene: .
j_gene: TRBJ1-5
CDR3aa: CASKTGELNQPQHF
CDR3nt: TGTGCCAGCAAGACGGGTGAGCTCAATCAGCCCCAGCATTTT

v_gene: TRBV6-5
abundance: .
d_gene: .
j_gene: TRBJ2-7
CDR3aa: CASSRDGKTYEQYF
CDR3nt: TGTGCCAGCAGTAGGGACGGTAAAACCTACGAGCAGTACTTC

v_gene: TRBV4-2
abundance: .
d_gene: TRBD2
j_gene: TRBJ2-1
CDR3aa: CASGRGGQAYEQFF
CDR3nt: TGTGCCAGCGGTCGGGGGGGCCAGGCTTATGAGCAGTTCTTC

v_gene: TRBV11-2
abundance: .
d_gene: .
j_gene: TRBJ2-3
CDR3aa: CASSLEGAIDTQYF
CDR3nt: TGTGCCAGCAGCTTAGAGGGGGCCATAGATACGCAGTATTTT

v_gene: TRBV7-9
abundance: .
d_gene: TRBD2
j_gene: TRBJ2-2
CDR3aa: CASSRPGLASTGELFF
CDR3nt: TGTGCCAGCAGTCGTCCGGGACTAGCGAGCACCGGGGAGCTGTTTTTT

v_gene: TRBV10-3
abundance: .
d_gene: TRBD1
j_gene: TRBJ1-1
CDR3aa: CAIRPGQGNTEAFF
CDR3nt: TGTGCCATCAGGCCGGGACAGGGGAACACTGAAGCTTTCTTT

v_gene: TRBV10-3
abundance: once
d_gene: TRBD2
j_gene: TRBJ2-7
CDR3aa: CAISEPGLAGISYEQYF
CDR3nt: TGTGCCATCAGTGAACCCGGACTAGCGGGGATTTCCTACGAGCAGTACTTC

v_gene: TRBV12-3/TRBV12-4
abundance: .
d_gene: .
j_gene: TRBJ1-2
CDR3aa: CASSLLQGRDGYTF
CDR3nt: TGTGCCAGCAGTTTACTGCAGGGGCGGGATGGCTACACCTTC

v_gene: TRBV5-1
abundance: .
d_gene: TRBD2
j_gene: TRBJ2-5
CDR3aa: CASSLRGLAGAEETQYF
CDR3nt: TGCGCCAGCAGCTTGAGGGGACTAGCGGGGGCGGAAGAGACCCAGTACTTC

v_gene: TRBV20-1
abundance: few
d_gene: .
j_gene: TRBJ1-6
CDR3aa: CSASQHAGRNSPLHF
CDR3nt: TGCAGTGCTAGTCAGCACGCCGGTAGGAATTCACCCCTCCACTTT

v_gene: TRBV3-1
abundance: .
d_gene: .
j_gene: TRBJ2-7
CDR3aa: CASSSWDRDYEQYF
CDR3nt: TGTGCCAGCAGCTCCTGGGACCGAGACTACGAGCAGTACTTC

v_gene: TRBV6-2/TRBV6-3
abundance: once
d_gene: .
j_gene: TRBJ1-1
CDR3aa: CASSYLDMNTEAFF
CDR3nt: TGTGCCAGCAGTTATCTGGACATGAACACTGAAGCTTTCTTT

v_gene: TRBV14
abundance: .
d_gene: .
j_gene: TRBJ2-7
CDR3aa: CASSLIDKGKPYEQYF
CDR3nt: TGTGCCAGCAGCCTTATCGACAAAGGGAAACCCTACGAGCAGTACTTC

v_gene: TRBV4-2
abundance: few
d_gene: .
j_gene: TRBJ2-1
CDR3aa: CASSQDSRVGGREQFF
CDR3nt: TGTGCCAGCAGCCAAGATAGCAGGGTGGGCGGGCGTGAGCAGTTCTTC

v_gene: TRBV4-2
abundance: .
d_gene: TRBD1
j_gene: TRBJ2-1
CDR3aa: CASSQEEGGRNNERFF
CDR3nt: TGTGCCAGCAGCCAAGAGGAAGGGGGCCGTAACAATGAGCGGTTCTTC

v_gene: TRBV7-2
abundance: .
d_gene: TRBD1
j_gene: TRBJ2-7
CDR3aa: CASSPQRLRDRGYEQYF
CDR3nt: TGTGCCAGCAGCCCCCAACGCCTCCGAGACAGGGGCTACGAGCAGTACTTC

v_gene: TRBV7-2
abundance: few
d_gene: TRBD1
j_gene: TRBJ2-1
CDR3aa: CASSVANRGSYNEQFF
CDR3nt: TGTGCCAGCAGCGTAGCAAACAGGGGGTCGTACAATGAGCAGTTCTTC

v_gene: TRBV10-2
abundance: .
d_gene: .
j_gene: TRBJ2-7
CDR3aa: CASSGSPSGYEQYF
CDR3nt: TGCGCCAGCAGTGGGTCGCCCTCAGGCTACGAGCAGTACTTC

v_gene: TRBV9
abundance: few
d_gene: TRBD1
j_gene: TRBJ2-3
CDR3aa: CASSGTGMLSTDTQYF
CDR3nt: TGTGCCAGCAGCGGGACAGGAATGCTTAGCACAGATACGCAGTATTTT